Reported below is one T cell receptor beta chain. The antigen remains unidentified. These data come from a study of a mutant IDH1 vaccine in newly diagnosed glioma. Turning to the study itself: Vaccination was launched 4-6 weeks after radiotherapy alone, or with temozolomide cycles. Earlier care involved radiotherapy, temozolomide, or both, and the majority received both. Treated patients had a mean age of 40.4 years and a sex split that was roughly 60% male and 37.5% female.

CDR1 is MNHNS and CDR2 is SASEGT in the germline V gene. The CDR3 totals 16 residues. Trimming removed 4 bases from V and 6 bases from J, with 18 bases in between. The time point was: week 5, during vaccination. One vaccine dose held 300 ug of mutant IDH1 20-mer peptide and came with topical imiquimod. General observations from the study: Top-clonotype changes in peripheral T cells seemed unrelated to pseudoprogression.

Repertoires were generated with immunoSEQ multiplex PCR, while TCRdb's copy carries only in-frame clones and drops some. The sample lists 30,000 to 35,000 clones; over 50% were seen once. Sequenced material: PBMCs, taken from a glioma patient whose treatment included an IDH1 peptide vaccine. The source of this sequence is a woman aged 18-30 years with glioma. V is TRBV6-1 and J is TRBJ1-4; no definite D call. The CDR3 loop is CASSARHGRGDEKLFF. The CDR3 DNA is TGTGCCAGCAGTGCCCGACACGGGCGGGGAGATGAAAAACTGTTTTTT.